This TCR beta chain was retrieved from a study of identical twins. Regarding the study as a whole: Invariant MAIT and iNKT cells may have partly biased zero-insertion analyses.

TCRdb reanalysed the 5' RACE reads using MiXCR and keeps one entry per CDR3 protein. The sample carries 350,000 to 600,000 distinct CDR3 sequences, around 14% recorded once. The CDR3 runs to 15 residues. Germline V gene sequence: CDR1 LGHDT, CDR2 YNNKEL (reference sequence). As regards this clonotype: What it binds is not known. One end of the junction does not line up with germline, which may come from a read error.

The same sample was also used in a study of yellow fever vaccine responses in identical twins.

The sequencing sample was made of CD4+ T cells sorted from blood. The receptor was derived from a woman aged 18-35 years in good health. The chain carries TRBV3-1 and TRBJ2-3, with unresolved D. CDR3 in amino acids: CATSPQAVGTDTQYF. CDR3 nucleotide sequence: TGTGCCACCAGCCCGCAGGCTGTGGGCACAGATACGCAGTATTTT.